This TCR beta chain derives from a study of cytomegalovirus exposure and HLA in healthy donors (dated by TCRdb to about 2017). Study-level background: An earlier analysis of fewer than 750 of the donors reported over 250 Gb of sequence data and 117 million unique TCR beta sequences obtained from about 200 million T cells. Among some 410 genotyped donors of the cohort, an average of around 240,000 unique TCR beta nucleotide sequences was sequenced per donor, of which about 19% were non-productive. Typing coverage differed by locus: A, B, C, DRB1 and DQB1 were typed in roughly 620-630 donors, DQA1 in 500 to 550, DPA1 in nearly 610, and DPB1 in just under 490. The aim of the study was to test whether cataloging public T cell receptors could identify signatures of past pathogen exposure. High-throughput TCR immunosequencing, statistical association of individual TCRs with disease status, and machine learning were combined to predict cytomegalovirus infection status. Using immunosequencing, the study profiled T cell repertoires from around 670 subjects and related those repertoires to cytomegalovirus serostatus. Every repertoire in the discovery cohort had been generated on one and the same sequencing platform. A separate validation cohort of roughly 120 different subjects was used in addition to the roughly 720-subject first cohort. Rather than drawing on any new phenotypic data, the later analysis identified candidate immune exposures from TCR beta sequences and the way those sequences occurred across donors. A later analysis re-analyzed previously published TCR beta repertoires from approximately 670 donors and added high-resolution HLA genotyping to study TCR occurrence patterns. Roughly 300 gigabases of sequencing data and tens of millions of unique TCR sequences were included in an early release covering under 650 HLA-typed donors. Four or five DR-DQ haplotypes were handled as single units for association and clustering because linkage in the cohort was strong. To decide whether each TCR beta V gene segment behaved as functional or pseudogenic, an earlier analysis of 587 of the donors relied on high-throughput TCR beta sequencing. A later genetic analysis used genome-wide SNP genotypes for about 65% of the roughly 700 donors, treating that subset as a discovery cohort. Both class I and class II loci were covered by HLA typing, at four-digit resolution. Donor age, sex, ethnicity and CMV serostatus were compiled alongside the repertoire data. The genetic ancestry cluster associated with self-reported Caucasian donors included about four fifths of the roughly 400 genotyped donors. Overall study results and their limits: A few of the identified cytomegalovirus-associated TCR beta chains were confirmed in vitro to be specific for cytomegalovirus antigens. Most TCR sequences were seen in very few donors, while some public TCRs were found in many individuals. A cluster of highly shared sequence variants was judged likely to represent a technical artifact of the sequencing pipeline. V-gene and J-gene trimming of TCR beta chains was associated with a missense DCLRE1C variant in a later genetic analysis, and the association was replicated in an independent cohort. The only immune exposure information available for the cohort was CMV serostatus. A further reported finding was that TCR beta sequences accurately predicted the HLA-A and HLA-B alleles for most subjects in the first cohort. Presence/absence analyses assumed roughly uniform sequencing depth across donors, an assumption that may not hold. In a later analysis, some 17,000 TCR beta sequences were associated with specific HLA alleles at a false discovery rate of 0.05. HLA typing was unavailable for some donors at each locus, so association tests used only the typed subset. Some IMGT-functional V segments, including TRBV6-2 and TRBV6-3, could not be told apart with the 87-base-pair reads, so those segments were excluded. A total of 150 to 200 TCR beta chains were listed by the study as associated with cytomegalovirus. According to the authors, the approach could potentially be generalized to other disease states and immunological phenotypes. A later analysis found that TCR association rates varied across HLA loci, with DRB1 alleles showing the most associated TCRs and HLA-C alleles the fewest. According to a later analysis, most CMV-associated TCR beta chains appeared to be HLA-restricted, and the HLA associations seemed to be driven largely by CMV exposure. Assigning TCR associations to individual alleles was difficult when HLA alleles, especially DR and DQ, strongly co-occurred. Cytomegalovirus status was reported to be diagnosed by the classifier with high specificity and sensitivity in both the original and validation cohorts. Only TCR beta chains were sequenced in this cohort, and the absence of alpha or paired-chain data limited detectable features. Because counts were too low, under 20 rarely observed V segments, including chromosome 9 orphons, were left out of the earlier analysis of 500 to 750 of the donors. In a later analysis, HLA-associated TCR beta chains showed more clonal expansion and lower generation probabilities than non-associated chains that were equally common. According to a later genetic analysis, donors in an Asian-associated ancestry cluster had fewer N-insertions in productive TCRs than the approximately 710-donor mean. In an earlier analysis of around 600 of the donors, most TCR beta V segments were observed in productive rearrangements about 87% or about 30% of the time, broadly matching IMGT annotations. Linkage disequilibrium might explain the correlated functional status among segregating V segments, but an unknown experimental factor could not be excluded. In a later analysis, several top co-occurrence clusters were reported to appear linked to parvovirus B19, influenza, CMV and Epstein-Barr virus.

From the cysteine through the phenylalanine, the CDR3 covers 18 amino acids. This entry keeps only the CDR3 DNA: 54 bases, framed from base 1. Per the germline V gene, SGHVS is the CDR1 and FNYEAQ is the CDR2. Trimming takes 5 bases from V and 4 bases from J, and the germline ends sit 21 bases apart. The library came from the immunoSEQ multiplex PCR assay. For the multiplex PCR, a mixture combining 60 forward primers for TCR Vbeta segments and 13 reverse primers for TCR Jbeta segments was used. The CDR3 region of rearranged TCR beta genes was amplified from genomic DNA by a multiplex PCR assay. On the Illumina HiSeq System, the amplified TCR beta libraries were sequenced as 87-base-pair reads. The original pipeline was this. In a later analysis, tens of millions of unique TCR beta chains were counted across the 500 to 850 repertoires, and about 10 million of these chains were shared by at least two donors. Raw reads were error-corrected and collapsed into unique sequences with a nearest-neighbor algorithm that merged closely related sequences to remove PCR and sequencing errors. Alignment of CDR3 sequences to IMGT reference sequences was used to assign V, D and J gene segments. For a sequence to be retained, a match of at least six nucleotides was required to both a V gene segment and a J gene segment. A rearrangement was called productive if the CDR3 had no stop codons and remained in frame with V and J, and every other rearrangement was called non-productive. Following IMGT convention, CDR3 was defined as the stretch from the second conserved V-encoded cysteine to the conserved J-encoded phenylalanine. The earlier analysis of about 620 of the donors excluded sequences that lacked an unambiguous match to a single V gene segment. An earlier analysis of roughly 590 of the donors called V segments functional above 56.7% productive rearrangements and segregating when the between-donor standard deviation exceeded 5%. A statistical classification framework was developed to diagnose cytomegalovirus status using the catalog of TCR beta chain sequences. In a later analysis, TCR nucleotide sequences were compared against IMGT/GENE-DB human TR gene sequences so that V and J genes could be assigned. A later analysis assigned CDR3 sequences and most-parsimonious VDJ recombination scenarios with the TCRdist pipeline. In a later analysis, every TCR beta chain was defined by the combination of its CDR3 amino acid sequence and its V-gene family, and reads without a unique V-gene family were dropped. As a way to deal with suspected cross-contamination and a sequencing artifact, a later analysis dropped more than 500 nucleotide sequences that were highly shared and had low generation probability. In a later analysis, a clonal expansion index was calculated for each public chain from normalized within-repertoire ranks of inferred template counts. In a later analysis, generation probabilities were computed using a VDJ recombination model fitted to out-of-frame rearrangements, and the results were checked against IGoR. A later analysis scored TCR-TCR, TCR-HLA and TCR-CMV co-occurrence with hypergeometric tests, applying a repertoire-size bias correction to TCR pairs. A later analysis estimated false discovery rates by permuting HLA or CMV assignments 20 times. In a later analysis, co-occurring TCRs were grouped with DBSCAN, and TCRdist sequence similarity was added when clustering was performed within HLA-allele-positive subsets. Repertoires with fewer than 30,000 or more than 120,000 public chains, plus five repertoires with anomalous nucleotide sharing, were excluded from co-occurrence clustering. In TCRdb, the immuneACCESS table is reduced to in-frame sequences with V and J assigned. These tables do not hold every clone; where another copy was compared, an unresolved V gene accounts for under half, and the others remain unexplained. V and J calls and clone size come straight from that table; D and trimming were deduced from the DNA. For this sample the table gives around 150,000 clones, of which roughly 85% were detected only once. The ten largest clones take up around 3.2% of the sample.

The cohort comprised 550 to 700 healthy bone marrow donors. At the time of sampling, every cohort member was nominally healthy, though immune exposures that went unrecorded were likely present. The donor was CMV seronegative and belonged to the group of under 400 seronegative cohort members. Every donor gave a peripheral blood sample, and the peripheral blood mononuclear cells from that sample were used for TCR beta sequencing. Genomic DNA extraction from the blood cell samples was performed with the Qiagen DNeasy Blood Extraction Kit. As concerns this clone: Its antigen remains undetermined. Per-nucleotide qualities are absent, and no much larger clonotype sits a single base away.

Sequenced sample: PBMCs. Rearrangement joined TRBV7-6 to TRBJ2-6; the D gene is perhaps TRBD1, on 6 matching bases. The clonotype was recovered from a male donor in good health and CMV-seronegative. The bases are TGTGCCAGCAGCCCGATTTCCGGGACAAATGCCGGGGCCAACGTCCTGACTTTC. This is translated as CASSPISGTNAGANVLTF.